These 30 T cell receptor beta chains share one sample of origin, sequenced in a study of T cells after yellow fever vaccination (dated by TCRdb to between 2018 and 2021). Library construction relied on 5' RACE. Sequencing was carried out with an Illumina HiSeq 2500. TCRdb's own reprocessing of the public reads used fastp at Q25 and MiXCR and kept productive beta chains. Rows with one shared CDR3 protein collapse into an entry with the most common genes and DNA. This sample has roughly 240,000 distinct CDR3 sequences in its table, and approximately 6.7% of those were observed once. The ten most abundant clones make up more than 1% of the sample. Sample treatment or condition, as interpreted from the label and publication: live attenuated yellow fever vaccine strain. Sequenced here: CD4+ T cells sorted from PBMCs, sampled on the day of the yellow fever booster vaccination. Receptors were obtained from a young man who received the YFV17D yellow fever vaccine.

This clonotype was counted ten times or more. The chain links TRBV5-1 to TRBJ2-1, with 7 bases lining up with TRBD2. The CDR3 spans 17 residues. V dropped 4 bases and J dropped 0; count of bases not matched to a gene: 10. Germline CDR1 is SGHRS and CDR2 is YFSETQ. CDR3 protein: CASSKQLAASSYNEQFF. The DNA for the CDR3 is TGCGCCAGCAGCAAACAGCTAGCGGCCAGCTCCTACAATGAGCAGTTCTTC.

The sample holds many counts of this clonotype. V gene TRBV4-3 combines with J gene TRBJ2-4; D is undetermined. The CDR3 sequence is 16 residues long. V was pared by 0 bases and J by 0 bases, with 9 bases between. Germline CDR1 reads LGHNA; CDR2 reads YSLEER. DNA of the CDR3: TGCGCCAGCAGCCAAGATGGGTGGGGAGCCAAAAACATTCAGTACTTC. It encodes CASSQDGWGAKNIQYF.

This clonotype has just a few counts. The genes are TRBV7-2 and TRBJ2-5; 11 bases agree with TRBD2. The junction had 10 bases not matched to a gene; V was cut back by 5 bases and J by 5 bases. The CDR3 is made up of 16 amino acids. Germline V gene data show CDR1 as SGHTA and CDR2 as FQGNSA. CDR3 nucleotides: TGTGCCAGCAGCCTGACTAGCGGGACCGTAAGGGAGACCCAGTACTTC. Translated: CASSLTSGTVRETQYF.

The rearrangement uses TRBV7-8 and TRBJ1-1; 7 positions agree with TRBD1. V trimming: 3 bases; J trimming: 1 base; junction bases outside the gene matches: 8. The CDR3 consists of 16 residues. Germline assignment: CDR1 SGHVS and CDR2 FQNEAQ. The CDR3 reads CASSFGTTGSNTEAFF. The CDR3 region has the DNA TGTGCCAGCAGCTTCGGGACGACAGGGTCGAACACTGAAGCTTTCTTT.

This clonotype was observed a handful of times. The chain joins TRBV4-3 to TRBJ2-3; D ambiguous. V dropped 0 bases and J dropped 2 bases, with 9 bases sitting between them. The V gene's germline CDR1 is LGHNA and CDR2 YSLEER. This CDR3 region has 15 residues. In DNA, the CDR3 is TGCGCCAGCAGCCAAGAATGGCTCTACACAGATACGCAGTATTTT. Protein product: CASSQEWLYTDTQYF.

The genes are TRBV20-1 and TRBJ2-3, with 13 bases lining up with TRBD2. CDR1 is DFQATT and CDR2 is SNEGSKA in the germline V gene (reference sequence). V shed 5 bases and J 4 bases; nucleotides not matched to a gene: 12. This CDR3 is built from 17 residues. The CDR3 sequence is CSAPYGLAGVGADTQYF. Here the CDR3 DNA reads TGCAGTGCTCCATATGGACTAGCGGGAGTAGGGGCAGATACGCAGTATTTT.

This clonotype occurred many times. The rearrangement joins TRBV28 to TRBJ2-7; 10 nucleotides line up with TRBD2. The CDR3 sequence is 15 residues long. Germline CDR1 is MDHEN and CDR2 is SYDVKM. Trimming at V came to 7 bases and at J to 7 bases, leaving 13 bases not matched to a gene. Here the CDR3 DNA reads TGTGCCAGCACCCGAGTAGGGCTAGCGGGGGAGGAGCAGTACTTC. Translation gives CASTRVGLAGEEQYF.

The gene calls are TRBV12-3 or TRBV12-4 and TRBJ2-1; 7 bases align to TRBD1. V lost 6 bases, J lost 7 bases, and 3 bases stayed unmatched. This CDR3 is built from 12 residues. This CDR3 is CASSQTGNEQFF. In DNA, the CDR3 is TGTGCCAGCAGCCAGACAGGGAATGAGCAGTTCTTC.

This clonotype was found many times. This chain uses TRBV20-1 with TRBJ2-7; a weak D match, TRBD2 (5 bases). The V gene lost 3 bases and the J gene lost 2 bases, with 8 bases spanning the gap. The CDR3 is made up of 12 amino acids. In germline, CDR1 is DFQATT, CDR2 SNEGSKA (reference sequence). In nucleotides, the CDR3 is TGCAGTGCTAGCGGGAACCCCTACGAGCAGTACTTC. As protein: CSASGNPYEQYF.

Ten or more counts support this clonotype. The CDR3 is CASSLSGGTSYEQYF. The CDR3 DNA is TGCGCCAGCAGCTTGTCCGGCGGGACCTCCTACGAGCAGTACTTC. The V call is TRBV5-1, the J call TRBJ2-7; the D gene is possibly TRBD2 (6 bases). CDR1 SGHRS and CDR2 YFSETQ come from the germline V gene. The CDR3 is 15 amino acids. Trimming removed 1 base at V and 0 bases at J, with 11 bases between.

This clonotype was recorded at least ten times. The chain joins TRBV20-1 to TRBJ2-7; perhaps TRBD2 as D (5 bases). Trimming shortened V by 2 bases and J by 6 bases, and 14 bases separated the two germline ends. The length of the CDR3 is 13 residues. Germline V lookup: CDR1 DFQATT, CDR2 SNEGSKA (reference sequence). The CDR3 DNA reads TGCAGTGCTAGATACGACTATGGCCTCGAGCAGTACTTC. Translation: CSARYDYGLEQYF.

This clonotype was seen many times. The V gene is TRBV5-6, the J gene TRBJ2-1, with D possibly being TRBD1 (5 bases). V was cut by 4 bases and J by 8 bases, with 22 bases left in between. CDR1 and CDR2 from the germline V gene are SGHDT and YYEEEE. This CDR3 has 16 residues. The CDR3 loop reads CASSHKPYRGRHEQFF. CDR3 DNA sequence: TGTGCCAGCAGCCACAAACCTTATAGGGGTAGGCATGAGCAGTTCTTC.

This clonotype was seen more than once but under ten times. V gene TRBV7-8 combines with J gene TRBJ2-1; TRBD2 matches at 7 bases. The germline CDR1 and CDR2 sequences are SGHVS and FQNEAQ. CDR3 length: 16 residues. The ends lost 4 bases at V and 6 bases at J; junction bases unmatched: 12. The CDR3 region is CASSSRRGSGINEQFF. CDR3 sequence (DNA): TGTGCCAGCAGCTCCCGCCGGGGGAGCGGGATCAATGAGCAGTTCTTC.

V and J are TRBV6-2 or TRBV6-3 and TRBJ2-2; no clear D. The ends were cut back, 6 bases at V and 10 bases at J, with 12 bases in the middle. The germline V gene has CDR1 MNHEY and CDR2 SVGEGT. The CDR3 is 12 residues long. The CDR3 DNA reads as TGTGCCAGCAGAAACCCCCCAGAGGAGCTGTTTTTT. Amino acids: CASRNPPEELFF.

V and J are TRBV20-1 and TRBJ1-2, with 7 nucleotides matching TRBD1. The junction had 9 bases not matched to a gene; V was cut back by 2 bases and J by 3 bases. The length of the CDR3 is 15 residues. Looked up from germline, CDR1 is DFQATT and CDR2 is SNEGSKA (reference sequence). CDR3 DNA sequence: TGCAGTGCTAGACCCAGAACTACAGGGGACTATGGCTACACCTTC. It specifies CSARPRTTGDYGYTF.

V is TRBV6-1 and J is TRBJ2-3, with 8 nucleotides matching TRBD1. Germline values: CDR1 MNHNS, CDR2 SASEGT. With V trimmed by 6 bases and J by 6 bases, 8 bases remained unmatched. The CDR3 covers 14 residues. The CDR3 DNA is TGTGCCAGCAGAACATTGCAGGGGGCCGATACGCAGTATTTT. This encodes CASRTLQGADTQYF.

This clonotype was seen only a few times. This chain connects TRBV30 to TRBJ2-5, with D maybe TRBD1 (6 bases). V lost 1 base and J 4 bases, leaving 13 bases between the germline ends. The CDR3 extends over 14 amino acids. Germline CDR1 GTSNPN, CDR2 SVGIG (reference sequence). The CDR3 coding sequence is TGTGCCTGGAGTGCGGGACATCTGGGAGAGACCCAGTACTTC. Translation: CAWSAGHLGETQYF. The whole variable domain, filled in from reference TRBV30 and TRBJ2-5, reads SQTIHQWPATLVQPVGSPLSLECTVEGTSNPNLYWYRQAAGRGLQLLFYSVGIGQISSEVPQNLSASRPQDRQFILSSKKLLLSDSGFYLCAWSAGHLGETQYFGPGTRLLVL.

At least ten counts were recorded for this clonotype. The chain uses TRBV12-3 or TRBV12-4 and TRBJ2-1; TRBD1 is a possible D gene (6 bases). CDR3 size: 15 residues. V dropped 2 bases and J dropped 7 bases, with 15 bases sitting between them. The CDR3: CASSLSGGAENEQFF. The CDR3 coding sequence is TGTGCCAGCAGTTTATCTGGGGGCGCTGAAAATGAGCAGTTCTTC.

The chain is built from TRBV12-3 or TRBV12-4 and TRBJ2-5; D is uncertain. Trimming pared 6 bases from V and 4 bases from J, leaving 12 bases between. CDR3 length equals 13 residues. Written as DNA, the CDR3 is TGTGCCAGCAGCTCTCCACAATCAGAGACCCAGTACTTC. It encodes CASSSPQSETQYF.

This clonotype has only a few counts. This chain uses TRBV7-9 with TRBJ2-6; 7 bases are shared with TRBD1. V gave up 3 bases and J gave up 2 bases; unmatched junction bases: 7. The length of the CDR3 is 17 residues. Germline CDR1 and CDR2: SEHNR and FQNEAQ (reference sequence). CDR3 loop: CASSLGPTGAGANVLTF. In nucleotides, the CDR3 is TGTGCCAGCAGCTTGGGACCTACAGGGGCTGGGGCCAACGTCCTGACTTTC. Drawing the rest from reference TRBV7-9 and TRBJ2-6, the complete variable domain is DTGVSQNPRHKITKRGQNVTFRCDPISEHNRLYWYRQTLGQGPEFLTYFQNEAQLEKSRLLSDRFSAERPKGSFSTLEIQRTEQGDSAMYLCASSLGPTGAGANVLTFGAGSRLTVL.

This clonotype was seen only a few times. This chain connects TRBV12-3 or TRBV12-4 to TRBJ2-7; no reliable D call. The V gene lost 7 bases and the J gene lost 6 bases, with 19 bases spanning the gap. The CDR3 is 14 amino acids. The chain's CDR3 is CASTLGPSWGEQYF. The CDR3 DNA reads as TGTGCCAGCACCCTCGGGCCGTCATGGGGCGAGCAGTACTTC.

This rearrangement joins TRBV7-2 to TRBJ2-5; a possible D gene is TRBD2 (5 bases). This CDR3 is built from 15 residues. V shed 0 bases and J shed 7 bases, with 15 bases lying between them. The V gene's germline CDR1 is SGHTA and CDR2 FQGNSA. CDR3 DNA: TGTGCCAGCAGCTTAGCGCTTCTCGCGGGTGGGACCCAGTACTTC. Its protein product is CASSLALLAGGTQYF.

About this clonotype itself: Sequence at one end of the junction differs from germline and may be a read error. The chain combines TRBV7-6 with TRBJ2-1; no reliable D call. CDR3 length: 11 residues. Looked up from germline, CDR1 is SGHVS and CDR2 is FNYEAQ. CDR3 region: CARSFRGEQFF. The CDR3 region has the DNA TGCGCCCGCAGCTTTCGTGGAGAGCAGTTCTTC.

This clonotype was recorded many times. V usage is TRBV20-1 and J usage is TRBJ1-3; D is undetermined. Germline-derived CDR1 and CDR2 are DFQATT and SNEGSKA (reference sequence). V was clipped by 5 bases and J by 2 bases, with 10 bases between them. The CDR3 covers 13 residues. The CDR3 DNA sequence: TGCAGTGCTGTGTCTGAAGCTGGAAACACCATATATTTT. It specifies CSAVSEAGNTIYF.

This clonotype was counted at least ten times. J is TRBJ2-1 and V is TRBV20-1, with TRBD2 matching 10 bases. The CDR3 is made up of 16 amino acids. Trimming removed 0 bases from V and 6 bases from J; junction bases left unmatched: 8. Germline CDR1 reads DFQATT; CDR2 reads SNEGSKA (reference sequence). CDR3 DNA sequence: TGCAGTGCTAGAGATCCGGCTAGCGGGAGTGGCAATGAGCAGTTCTTC. This codes for CSARDPASGSGNEQFF.

The chain couples TRBV7-3 to TRBJ2-1; TRBD2 might be the D (6 bases). The CDR3 totals 16 residues. V shed 2 bases and J shed 4 bases, with 15 bases lying between them. Germline V gene data show CDR1 as SGHTA and CDR2 as FQGTGA. For the CDR3, the DNA is TGTGCCAGCAGCTTAGGAGTTGGCGGGATTTACAATGAGCAGTTCTTC. Translating it yields CASSLGVGGIYNEQFF.

The sample holds many counts of this clonotype. This chain connects TRBV4-3 to TRBJ1-6; 11 bases agree with TRBD1. The CDR3 covers 16 residues. J gave up 10 bases and V 0 bases, and 5 bases lay outside the gene matches. Germline V gene data show CDR1 as LGHNA and CDR2 as YSLEER. CDR3 in amino acids: CASSQESGTGGSPLHF. The CDR3 DNA is TGCGCCAGCAGCCAAGAAAGCGGGACAGGGGGATCACCCCTCCACTTT.

The V and J genes are TRBV20-1 and TRBJ2-1; D gene uncertain. The CDR3 sequence is 12 residues long. CDR1 and CDR2 from the germline V gene are DFQATT and SNEGSKA (reference sequence). With 5 bases removed from V and 5 bases from J, the gap between germline ends came to 10 bases. The CDR3 is CSARWTDNEQFF. The DNA for the CDR3 is TGCAGTGCTCGCTGGACCGACAATGAGCAGTTCTTC.

The chain combines TRBV20-1 with TRBJ2-2, with 13 bases matching TRBD2. J lost 6 bases, V lost 3 bases, and 4 bases had no gene match. CDR1 and CDR2 from the germline V gene are DFQATT and SNEGSKA (reference sequence). The CDR3 loop spans 15 amino acids. CDR3 sequence (DNA): TGCAGTGCTAGGGGACTAGCGGGACGAGCCGGGGAGCTGTTTTTT. Protein product: CSARGLAGRAGELFF.

The gene calls are TRBV7-2 and TRBJ1-1; D might be TRBD1 (6 bases). The CDR3 covers 14 residues. The V gene's germline CDR1 is SGHTA and CDR2 FQGNSA. V was clipped by 6 bases and J by 1 base, with 12 bases between them. The CDR3 DNA reads as TGTGCCAGCAGACAGGGCTCCGGGAACACTGAAGCTTTCTTT. Translation: CASRQGSGNTEAFF.